The present T cell receptor beta chain was sequenced within a study of cytomegalovirus exposure and HLA in healthy donors. Amplification used 60 Vbeta primers and 13 Jbeta primers. Repertoires were generated with immunoSEQ multiplex PCR, while TCRdb's copy carries only in-frame clones and drops some. The sample includes roughly 130,000 clones, approximately 80% of them seen just once. CDR1 is SGHRS and CDR2 is YFSETQ in the germline V gene. The length of the CDR3 is 15 residues. The V gene end was trimmed by 4 bases and the J gene end by 3 bases; junction bases not matched to a gene: 6. The genes are TRBV5-1 and TRBJ1-5; 8 bases align to TRBD1. This clonotype was sampled from a man aged 40-49 years in good health and CMV-seronegative. The sequenced material came from PBMCs. Here the CDR3 reads CASSLGTGPNQPQHF. The DNA for the CDR3 is TGCGCCAGCAGCCTAGGGACAGGTCCCAATCAGCCCCAGCATTTT.